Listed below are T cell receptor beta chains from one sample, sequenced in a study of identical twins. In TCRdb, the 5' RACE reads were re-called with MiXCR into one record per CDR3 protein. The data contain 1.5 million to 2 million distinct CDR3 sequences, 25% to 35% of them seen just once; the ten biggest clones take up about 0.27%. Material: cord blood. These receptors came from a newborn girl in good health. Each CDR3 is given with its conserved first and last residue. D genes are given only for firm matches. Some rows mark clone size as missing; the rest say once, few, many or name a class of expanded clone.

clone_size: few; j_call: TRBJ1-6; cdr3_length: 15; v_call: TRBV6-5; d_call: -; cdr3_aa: CASSYSHRVYSPLHF
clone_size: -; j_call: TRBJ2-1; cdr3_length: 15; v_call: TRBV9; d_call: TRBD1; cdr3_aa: CASSVGTGGHNEQFF
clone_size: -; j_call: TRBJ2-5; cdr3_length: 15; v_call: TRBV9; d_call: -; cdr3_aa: CASSVGGLSYNEQYF
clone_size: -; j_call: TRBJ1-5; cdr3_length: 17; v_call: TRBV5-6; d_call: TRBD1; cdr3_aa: CASSLDRGRGSNQPQHF
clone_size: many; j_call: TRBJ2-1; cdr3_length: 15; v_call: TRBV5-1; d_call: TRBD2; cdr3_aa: CASRPTSGSRNEQFF
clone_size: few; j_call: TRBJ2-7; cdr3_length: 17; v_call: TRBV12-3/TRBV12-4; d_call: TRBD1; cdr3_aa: CASSLRDRLMFSYEQYF
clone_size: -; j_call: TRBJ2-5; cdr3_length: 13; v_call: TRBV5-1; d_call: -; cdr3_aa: CASSLGPTNDQYF
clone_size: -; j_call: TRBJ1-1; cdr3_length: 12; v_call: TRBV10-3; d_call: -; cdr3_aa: CAIRTAITEAFF
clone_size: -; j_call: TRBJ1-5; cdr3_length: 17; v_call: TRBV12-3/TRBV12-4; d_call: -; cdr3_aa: CASSLSVGRGGNQPQHF
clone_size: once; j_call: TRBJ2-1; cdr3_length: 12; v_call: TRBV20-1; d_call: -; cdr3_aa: CSASYQGPKRFF
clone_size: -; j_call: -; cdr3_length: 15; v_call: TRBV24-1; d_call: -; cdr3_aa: CATSDSTGYFYEQYF
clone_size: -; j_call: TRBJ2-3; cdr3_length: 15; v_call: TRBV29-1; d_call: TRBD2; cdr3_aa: CSVEGRGDLWYTQYF
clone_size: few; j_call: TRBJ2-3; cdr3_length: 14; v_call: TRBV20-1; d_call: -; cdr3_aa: CSAREDYPTDTQYF
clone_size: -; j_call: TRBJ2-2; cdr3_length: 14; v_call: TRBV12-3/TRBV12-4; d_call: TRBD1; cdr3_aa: CASRPGQHTGELFF
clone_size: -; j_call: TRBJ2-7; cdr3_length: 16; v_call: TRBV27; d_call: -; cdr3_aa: CASSLVSNGGSYEQYF
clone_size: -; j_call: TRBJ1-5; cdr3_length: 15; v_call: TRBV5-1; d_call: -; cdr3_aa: CASSLDGSRGQPQHF
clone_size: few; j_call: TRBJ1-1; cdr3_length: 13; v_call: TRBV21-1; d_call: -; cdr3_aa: CASSKARGTEAFF
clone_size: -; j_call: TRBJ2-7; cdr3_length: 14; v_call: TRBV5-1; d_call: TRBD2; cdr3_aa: CASRPLAANYEQYF
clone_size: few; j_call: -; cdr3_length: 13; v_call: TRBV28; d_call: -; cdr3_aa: CASKPQVGGEQYF
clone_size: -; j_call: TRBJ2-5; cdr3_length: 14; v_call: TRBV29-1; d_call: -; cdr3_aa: CSVDAGPTRETQYF
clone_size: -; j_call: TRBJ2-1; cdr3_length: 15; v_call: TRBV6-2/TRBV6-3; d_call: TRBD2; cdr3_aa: CASSKLAGVGNEQFF
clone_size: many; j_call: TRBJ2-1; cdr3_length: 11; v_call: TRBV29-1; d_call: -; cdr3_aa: CSVQGYNEQFF
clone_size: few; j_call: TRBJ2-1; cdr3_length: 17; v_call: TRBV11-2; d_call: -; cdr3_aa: CASSSGRGSSLINEQFF
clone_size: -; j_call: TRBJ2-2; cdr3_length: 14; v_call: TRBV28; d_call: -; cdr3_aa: CASSWTGLGGELFF
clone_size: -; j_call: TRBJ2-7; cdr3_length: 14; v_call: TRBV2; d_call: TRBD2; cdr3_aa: CASGVAGDPYEQYF
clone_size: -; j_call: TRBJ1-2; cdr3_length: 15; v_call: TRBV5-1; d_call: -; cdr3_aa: CASSFVGYVDYGYTF
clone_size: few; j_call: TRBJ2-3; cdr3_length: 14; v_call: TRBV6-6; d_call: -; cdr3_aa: CASGKRGSTDTQYF
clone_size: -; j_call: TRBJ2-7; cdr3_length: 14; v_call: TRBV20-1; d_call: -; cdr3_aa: CSASAARGAYEQYF
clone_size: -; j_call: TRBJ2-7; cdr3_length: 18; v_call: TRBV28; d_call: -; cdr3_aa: CASSWGRLSGKGIYEQYF
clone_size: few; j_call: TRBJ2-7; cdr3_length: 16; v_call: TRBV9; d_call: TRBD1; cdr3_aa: CASSEGAGTGVHEQYF
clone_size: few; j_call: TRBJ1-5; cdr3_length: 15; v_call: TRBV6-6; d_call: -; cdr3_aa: CASRPDRDSNQPQHF
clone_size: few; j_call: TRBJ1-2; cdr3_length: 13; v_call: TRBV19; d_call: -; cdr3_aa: CASSMHNNYGYTF
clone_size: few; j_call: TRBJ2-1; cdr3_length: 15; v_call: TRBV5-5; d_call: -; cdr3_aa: CASSSARVTYNEQFF